Listed below are T cell receptor beta chains from one sample, sequenced in a study of regulatory and conventional T cells in RAG deficiency. Data came from immunoSEQ multiplex PCR; TCRdb stores just in-frame clones and leaves some out. This table has around 37,000 clones, about nine tenths appearing once. Another study also made use of these data, one on regulatory T cells.

Sequencing was done on a sample of CD8+ T cells sorted from blood. The receptors were gathered from a human donor in good health. The CDR3 runs from the conserved cysteine through the conserved F or W. Each record gives: V gene, clone size, D gene, J gene, CDR3 DNA, CDR3 protein. D genes are given only for firm matches. Rows may omit the clone size; those that give it use once, few, many or a size class.

v_gene: TRBV27; abundance: .; d_gene: .; j_gene: TRBJ1-4; CDR3nt: TGTGCCAGCAGTTTGGGAGACAGGCCAGGGGAAAAACTGTTTTTT; CDR3aa: CASSLGDRPGEKLFF
v_gene: TRBV11-2; abundance: .; d_gene: .; j_gene: TRBJ1-1; CDR3nt: TGTGCCAGCAGCTTAGGGGGGAACACTGAAGCTTTCTTT; CDR3aa: CASSLGGNTEAFF
v_gene: TRBV19; abundance: once; d_gene: .; j_gene: TRBJ1-2; CDR3nt: TGTGCCAGTAGTGTCGACGGAGAGGACTATGGCTACACCTTC; CDR3aa: CASSVDGEDYGYTF
v_gene: TRBV18; abundance: .; d_gene: .; j_gene: TRBJ2-3; CDR3nt: TGTGCCAGCTCACAACTCAAGGGGGGAACAGATACGCAGTATTTT; CDR3aa: CASSQLKGGTDTQYF
v_gene: TRBV6-5; abundance: .; d_gene: TRBD2; j_gene: TRBJ2-3; CDR3nt: TGTGCCAGCAGTCCGACCGGACTGGGGGGGGATACGCAGTATTTT; CDR3aa: CASSPTGLGGDTQYF
v_gene: TRBV19; abundance: .; d_gene: .; j_gene: TRBJ2-1; CDR3nt: TGTGCCAGTAGTATTGGTGACGGAAATCTAAACAATGAGCAGTTCTTC; CDR3aa: CASSIGDGNLNNEQFF
v_gene: TRBV6-5; abundance: .; d_gene: .; j_gene: TRBJ1-1; CDR3nt: TGTGCCAGCAGTTCCCGTTCGGGGGCCGGGAGCGCTGAAGCTTTCTTT; CDR3aa: CASSSRSGAGSAEAFF
v_gene: TRBV5-1; abundance: .; d_gene: .; j_gene: TRBJ1-3; CDR3nt: TGCGCCAGCAGCGGAACAGGTCCGGGGACCATATATTTT; CDR3aa: CASSGTGPGTIYF
v_gene: TRBV5-4; abundance: .; d_gene: TRBD2; j_gene: TRBJ2-5; CDR3nt: TGTGCCAGCAGCTTGAAAAGCGGGGAAGAGACCCAGTACTTC; CDR3aa: CASSLKSGEETQYF
v_gene: TRBV7-2; abundance: .; d_gene: TRBD1; j_gene: TRBJ1-1; CDR3nt: TGTGCCAGCAGCTTAGAGGGGGCCCTCATGAACACTGAAGCTTTCTTT; CDR3aa: CASSLEGALMNTEAFF
v_gene: TRBV28; abundance: .; d_gene: .; j_gene: TRBJ1-1; CDR3nt: TGTGCCAGCGGCCTTACAGGAGGCGGCAACACTGAAGCTTTCTTT; CDR3aa: CASGLTGGGNTEAFF
v_gene: TRBV19; abundance: .; d_gene: TRBD2; j_gene: TRBJ2-1; CDR3nt: TGTGCCAGTAGTGCGACTAGCGGTAATGAGCAGTTCTTC; CDR3aa: CASSATSGNEQFF
v_gene: TRBV6-1; abundance: .; d_gene: TRBD1; j_gene: TRBJ2-5; CDR3nt: TGTGCCAGCAGTGAAGCGCTGCCGTCGACAGGGACACCCATAACAGAGACCCAGTACTTC; CDR3aa: CASSEALPSTGTPITETQYF
v_gene: TRBV27; abundance: .; d_gene: .; j_gene: TRBJ1-1; CDR3nt: TGTGCCAGCAGCGACTCGAGAGACACTGAAGCTTTCTTT; CDR3aa: CASSDSRDTEAFF
v_gene: TRBV28; abundance: .; d_gene: TRBD1; j_gene: TRBJ2-1; CDR3nt: TGTGCCAGCACCCAACCCCGATATGACAGGGGGCCGACCAATGAGCAGTTCTTC; CDR3aa: CASTQPRYDRGPTNEQFF
v_gene: TRBV4-3; abundance: .; d_gene: .; j_gene: TRBJ2-1; CDR3nt: TGCGCCAGCAGCCAAAGCGCGGGGGCTTTGTATGAGCAGTTCTTC; CDR3aa: CASSQSAGALYEQFF
v_gene: TRBV4-1; abundance: .; d_gene: .; j_gene: TRBJ1-2; CDR3nt: TGCGCCAGCAGCCAAGATCGGGCAGGGGAATATGGCTACACCTTC; CDR3aa: CASSQDRAGEYGYTF
v_gene: TRBV11-2; abundance: .; d_gene: .; j_gene: TRBJ1-4; CDR3nt: TGTGCCAGCAGCAAAGACATCGGAGGTGAAAAACTGTTTTTT; CDR3aa: CASSKDIGGEKLFF
v_gene: TRBV5-1; abundance: .; d_gene: .; j_gene: TRBJ2-5; CDR3nt: TGCGCCAGCAGCTTGGATTCACACGTGGAGACCCAGTACTTC; CDR3aa: CASSLDSHVETQYF
v_gene: TRBV5-8; abundance: .; d_gene: .; j_gene: TRBJ2-3; CDR3nt: TGTGCCAGCAGCTTGTTTTCCCAGGGGTTCGCAGATACGCAGTATTTT; CDR3aa: CASSLFSQGFADTQYF
v_gene: TRBV7-6; abundance: .; d_gene: TRBD2; j_gene: TRBJ2-1; CDR3nt: TGTGCCAGCAGCTTAGCGAGGGGGGTTAGCGGGAGGCCCTACAATGAGCAGTTCTTC; CDR3aa: CASSLARGVSGRPYNEQFF
v_gene: TRBV7-3; abundance: .; d_gene: .; j_gene: TRBJ1-5; CDR3nt: TGTGCCAGCAGCCACAGGCGGGTGAATAGCAATCAGCCCCAGCATTTT; CDR3aa: CASSHRRVNSNQPQHF
v_gene: TRBV28; abundance: .; d_gene: .; j_gene: TRBJ1-6; CDR3nt: TGTGCCAGCAGTCCCCGATGGAGGGGTGGAAATTCACCCCTCCACTTT; CDR3aa: CASSPRWRGGNSPLHF
v_gene: TRBV6-1; abundance: .; d_gene: .; j_gene: TRBJ1-2; CDR3nt: TGTGCCAGCACCACAGGGTCCTATGGCTACACCTTC; CDR3aa: CASTTGSYGYTF
v_gene: TRBV9; abundance: few; d_gene: .; j_gene: TRBJ2-1; CDR3nt: TGTGCCAGCAGTCAAGGGGAAAGCTACAATGAGCAGTTCTTC; CDR3aa: CASSQGESYNEQFF
v_gene: TRBV9; abundance: few; d_gene: .; j_gene: TRBJ1-4; CDR3nt: TGTGCCAGCAGCGCGAGGAATGAAAAACTGTTTTTT; CDR3aa: CASSARNEKLFF
v_gene: TRBV19; abundance: .; d_gene: TRBD1; j_gene: TRBJ1-4; CDR3nt: TGTGCCAGTAGGACAGGGATTAGTGAAAAACTGTTTTTT; CDR3aa: CASRTGISEKLFF
v_gene: TRBV7-9; abundance: .; d_gene: .; j_gene: TRBJ2-1; CDR3nt: TGTGCCAGCAGTTTGGCCCACGAAACCTACAATGAGCAGTTCTTC; CDR3aa: CASSLAHETYNEQFF
v_gene: TRBV6-1; abundance: .; d_gene: .; j_gene: TRBJ1-4; CDR3nt: TGTGCCAGCAGCGAGGGGTCAACTAATGAAAAACTGTTTTTT; CDR3aa: CASSEGSTNEKLFF
v_gene: TRBV7-8; abundance: .; d_gene: .; j_gene: TRBJ1-1; CDR3nt: TGTGCCAGCAGCTCTGAGGCAGGGCGGACTGAAGCTTTCTTT; CDR3aa: CASSSEAGRTEAFF
v_gene: TRBV5-1; abundance: .; d_gene: .; j_gene: TRBJ1-1; CDR3nt: TGCGCCAGCAGCTTGTATGTGACTGGGGCGAACACTGAAGCTTTCTTT; CDR3aa: CASSLYVTGANTEAFF
v_gene: TRBV9; abundance: .; d_gene: .; j_gene: TRBJ1-6; CDR3nt: TGTGCCAGCAGCGTTGGGGAAACTGGGAATTCACCCCTCCACTTT; CDR3aa: CASSVGETGNSPLHF
v_gene: TRBV7-9; abundance: .; d_gene: .; j_gene: TRBJ2-2; CDR3nt: TGTGCCAGCAGCTTAAGGGGTTGGTCCACCGGGGAGCTGTTTTTT; CDR3aa: CASSLRGWSTGELFF
v_gene: TRBV6-4; abundance: .; d_gene: TRBD2; j_gene: TRBJ2-1; CDR3nt: TGTGCCAGCAGTGAACTAGCGGGAGTTAGGCAGTTCTTC; CDR3aa: CASSELAGVRQFF
v_gene: TRBV5-1; abundance: .; d_gene: TRBD2; j_gene: TRBJ2-3; CDR3nt: TGCGCCAGCAGCTTCCCACTAGCGGGAGACCTTGATACGCAGTATTTT; CDR3aa: CASSFPLAGDLDTQYF
v_gene: TRBV4-2; abundance: .; d_gene: TRBD1; j_gene: TRBJ1-1; CDR3nt: TGTGCCAGCAGCCAAGCTCAAACAGGGGGCACTGAAGCTTTCTTT; CDR3aa: CASSQAQTGGTEAFF
v_gene: TRBV29-1; abundance: .; d_gene: .; j_gene: TRBJ1-1; CDR3nt: TGCAGCGTTTGTAAGGACGGTTGGAACACTGAAGCTTTCTTT; CDR3aa: CSVCKDGWNTEAFF
v_gene: TRBV6-1; abundance: .; d_gene: .; j_gene: TRBJ1-1; CDR3nt: TGTGCCAGCAGAAAGAATTTTAACACTGAAGCTTTCTTT; CDR3aa: CASRKNFNTEAFF
v_gene: TRBV5-1; abundance: .; d_gene: .; j_gene: TRBJ1-6; CDR3nt: TGCGCCAGCAGCTTGGTTCTTCCCAATTCACCCCTCCACTTT; CDR3aa: CASSLVLPNSPLHF
v_gene: TRBV15; abundance: .; d_gene: .; j_gene: TRBJ2-7; CDR3nt: TGTGCCACCAGCAGAGAAGGGGTGCCCTTTACCGAGCAGTACTTC; CDR3aa: CATSREGVPFTEQYF
v_gene: TRBV30; abundance: .; d_gene: .; j_gene: TRBJ1-1; CDR3nt: TGTGCCTGGAGTGTACAAGGGGTTGCAGGGAGGGCTTTCTTT; CDR3aa: CAWSVQGVAGRAFF
v_gene: TRBV4-1; abundance: once; d_gene: .; j_gene: TRBJ1-3; CDR3nt: TGCGCCAGCAGCCAAGGACGAACAGCTGGAAACACCATATATTTT; CDR3aa: CASSQGRTAGNTIYF
v_gene: TRBV18; abundance: .; d_gene: TRBD2; j_gene: TRBJ2-1; CDR3nt: TGTGCCAGCTCACTACCCGGGACTAGCGGGAGGGCCAATGAGCAGTTCTTC; CDR3aa: CASSLPGTSGRANEQFF
v_gene: TRBV5-5; abundance: .; d_gene: .; j_gene: TRBJ1-1; CDR3nt: TGTGCCAGCAGCTTGGAGTTCAGGACTGAAGCTTTCTTT; CDR3aa: CASSLEFRTEAFF
v_gene: TRBV9; abundance: .; d_gene: TRBD2; j_gene: TRBJ2-1; CDR3nt: TGTGCCAGCAGCGACGCGGGGGGGCCCTTCGATGAGCAGTTCTTC; CDR3aa: CASSDAGGPFDEQFF
v_gene: TRBV5-1; abundance: .; d_gene: .; j_gene: TRBJ2-7; CDR3nt: TGCGCCAGCAGCGCCGGGGCGACTCGCTCCTACGAGCAGTACTTC; CDR3aa: CASSAGATRSYEQYF
v_gene: TRBV5-1; abundance: .; d_gene: TRBD2; j_gene: TRBJ2-2; CDR3nt: TGCGCCACCAAGCGGGAGGAGGGCGTCAGGGAGCTGTTTTTT; CDR3aa: CATKREEGVRELFF
v_gene: TRBV5-1; abundance: .; d_gene: TRBD1; j_gene: TRBJ2-2; CDR3nt: TGCGCCAGCAGCTTCCGACAGGGTGGGTCCGGGGAGCTGTTTTTT; CDR3aa: CASSFRQGGSGELFF
v_gene: TRBV18; abundance: .; d_gene: .; j_gene: TRBJ1-4; CDR3nt: TGTGCCAGCTCAAGGGACCGAGATGAAAAACTGTTTTTT; CDR3aa: CASSRDRDEKLFF
v_gene: TRBV2; abundance: .; d_gene: .; j_gene: TRBJ1-5; CDR3nt: TGTGCCAGCAGTGACCGTACTAGCAATCAGCCCCAGCATTTT; CDR3aa: CASSDRTSNQPQHF
v_gene: TRBV5-1; abundance: .; d_gene: TRBD1; j_gene: TRBJ2-7; CDR3nt: TGCGCCAGCAGCTTGGTGCAGGGGGCGCAATACGAGCAGTACTTC; CDR3aa: CASSLVQGAQYEQYF
v_gene: TRBV19; abundance: .; d_gene: TRBD2; j_gene: TRBJ2-1; CDR3nt: TGTGCCAGTAGTCTAGGACTAGCAGCCCACGATGAGCAGTTCTTC; CDR3aa: CASSLGLAAHDEQFF
v_gene: TRBV21-1; abundance: few; d_gene: .; j_gene: TRBJ2-7; CDR3nt: TGTGCCAGCAGCAAAGGGGAACAGGGAGTGGACGAGCAGTACTTC; CDR3aa: CASSKGEQGVDEQYF
v_gene: TRBV7-9; abundance: .; d_gene: .; j_gene: TRBJ2-3; CDR3nt: TGTGCCAGCAGCTTAAATCGTTTGGGCAGCGACACAGATACGCAGTATTTT; CDR3aa: CASSLNRLGSDTDTQYF
v_gene: TRBV12-2; abundance: .; d_gene: .; j_gene: TRBJ2-1; CDR3nt: TGTGCAAGTCGCCCCCGTCATGGGGTTACCTACAATGAGCAGTTCTTC; CDR3aa: CASRPRHGVTYNEQFF
v_gene: TRBV9; abundance: .; d_gene: TRBD2; j_gene: TRBJ2-1; CDR3nt: TGTGCCAGCACCGCGGGAGTTGGCAATGAGCAGTTCTTC; CDR3aa: CASTAGVGNEQFF
v_gene: TRBV30; abundance: .; d_gene: TRBD2; j_gene: TRBJ2-1; CDR3nt: TGTGCCTGGAGTGTTCGTACTAGCGGGATATCAAATGAGCAGTTCTTC; CDR3aa: CAWSVRTSGISNEQFF